These 10 T cell receptor beta chains originate from one sample sequenced in a study of T cells after somatic rescue of genetic block. Sequencing used immunoSEQ multiplex PCR; TCRdb keeps in-frame clones, though not all of them. The sample carries under 150,000 clones, about 89% recorded once. Source material: peripheral blood mononuclear cells (PBMCs). The origin of the receptors is a young woman.

The chain recombines TRBV7-2 with TRBJ2-5, with 10 bases that match TRBD2. CDR1 and CDR2 from the germline V gene are SGHTA and FQGNSA. Trimming cost V 4 bases and J 3 bases; bases outside gene matches: 14. The CDR3 extends over 18 amino acids. The CDR3 is CASSSDPTSGDTKETQYF. In DNA, the CDR3 is TGTGCCAGCAGCTCCGACCCTACTAGCGGGGACACAAAAGAGACCCAGTACTTC. The variable domain in full, with the rest retrieved from reference TRBV7-2 and TRBJ2-5, is GAGVSQSPSNKVTEKGKDVELRCDPISGHTALYWYRQSLGQGLEFLIYFQGNSAPDKSGLPSDRFSAERTGGSVSTLTIQRTQQEDSAVYLCASSSDPTSGDTKETQYFGPGTRLLVL.

This clone was observed once. The rearrangement joins TRBV5-6 to TRBJ2-7; TRBD1 is a possible D gene (6 bases). Trimming left V 4 bases short and J 9 bases short, with 17 bases between. Germline values: CDR1 SGHDT, CDR2 YYEEEE. The CDR3 length is 13 residues. The CDR3 protein is CASSVNRDLGQYF. CDR3 bases: TGTGCCAGCAGCGTTAACAGGGATCTCGGGCAGTACTTC.

In its sample, this clone was seen a few times. V gene TRBV7-2 combines with J gene TRBJ2-2; TRBD2 aligns across 12 bases. CDR3 length equals 18 residues. Trimming cost V 1 base and J 4 bases; bases outside gene matches: 7. Germline V gives CDR1 SGHTA, CDR2 FQGNSA. The CDR3 sequence is CASSLVLAGGAGTGELFF. The CDR3 DNA is TGTGCCAGCAGCTTAGTACTAGCGGGGGGTGCGGGCACCGGGGAGCTGTTTTTT.

The J gene is TRBJ1-5, the V gene TRBV30; D uncertain. Germline V CDR1 and CDR2: GTSNPN, SVGIG (reference sequence). V dropped 0 bases and J dropped 7 bases, with 10 bases sitting between them. CDR3 length equals 13 residues. In DNA form, the CDR3 reads TGTGCCTGGAGTGTCAGTTCGGCCCAGCCCCAGCATTTT. Residues: CAWSVSSAQPQHF.

For this clone: The identical CDR3 is also encoded by other nucleotide sequences in the sample. The rearrangement uses TRBV19 and TRBJ2-2; D remains unclear. The V end was cut by 1 base, the J end by 4 bases, with 4 bases between. The CDR3 is made up of 13 amino acids. In germline, CDR1 is LNHDA, CDR2 SQIVND (reference sequence). The CDR3 region is CASSIGGTGELFF. In DNA, the CDR3 is TGTGCCAGTAGTATAGGGGGCACCGGGGAGCTGTTTTTT.

The chain carries TRBV18 and TRBJ1-1; 10 positions match TRBD1. The CDR3 is made up of 16 amino acids. CDR1 and CDR2 (germline): KGHSH, LQKENI. The junction had 10 bases not matched to a gene; V was cut back by 6 bases and J by 3 bases. CDR3 loop: CASSALPGQGDTEAFF. The CDR3 nucleotides read TGTGCCAGCTCGGCCCTCCCCGGACAGGGGGACACTGAAGCTTTCTTT.

The chain combines TRBV7-6 with TRBJ2-7; weak D call: TRBD1 (6 bases). From germline, CDR1 is SGHVS and CDR2 FNYEAQ. The CDR3 contains 15 residues. The V end was cut by 0 bases, the J end by 2 bases, with 11 bases between. The CDR3 here is CASSLAGTKTYEQYF. The CDR3 region has the DNA TGTGCCAGCAGCTTAGCCGGGACAAAGACCTACGAGCAGTACTTC.

The chain recombines TRBV7-9 with TRBJ1-3; no firm D call. The V end lost 0 bases, the J end lost 1 base, and 10 bases lay between the germline ends. The CDR3 contains 16 residues. From germline, CDR1 is SEHNR and CDR2 FQNEAQ (reference sequence). The CDR3 loop is CASSLARGSSGNTIYF. The DNA for the CDR3 is TGTGCCAGCAGCTTAGCGCGAGGCAGTTCTGGAAACACCATATATTTT.

The CDR3 region has the DNA TGTGCCAGCAGCTTAGTGGGGAGGGGTAATGAAAAACTGTTTTTT. It codes for CASSLVGRGNEKLFF. V gene TRBV7-2 combines with J gene TRBJ1-4; D may be TRBD1 (5 bases). This CDR3 has 15 amino acids. V lost 1 base to trimming and J lost 4 bases, with 10 bases between them. In germline, CDR1 is SGHTA, CDR2 FQGNSA.

V and J are TRBV9 and TRBJ2-3; 11 bases match TRBD2. The CDR3 has 16 amino acids. Looked up from germline, CDR1 is SGDLS and CDR2 is YYNGEE. V trimming: 0 bases; J trimming: 5 bases; junction bases outside the gene matches: 5. CDR3: CASSVERLAGLDTQYF. The CDR3, as DNA: TGTGCCAGCAGCGTAGAGCGACTAGCGGGGTTAGATACGCAGTATTTT. The full variable domain, its missing parts supplied by reference TRBV9 and TRBJ2-3, is DSGVTQTPKHLITATGQRVTLRCSPRSGDLSVYWYQQSLDQGLQFLIQYYNGEERAKGNILERFSAQQFPDLHSELNLSSLELGDSALYFCASSVERLAGLDTQYFGPGTRLTVL.